The 8 T cell receptor beta chains below all came from one sample that was sequenced in a study of shared clonotypes between healthy human individuals. TCRdb's copy holds only in-frame clones and misses some; the assay was immunoSEQ multiplex PCR. In the table there are about 1 million clones, 70% to 80% of which are singletons. Sequencing was performed on memory CD4+ T cells sorted from blood. As to subset: CD45RA-negative fraction. The receptors were gathered from a man aged 18 to 35 in good health.

This chain links TRBV5-1 with TRBJ2-3, with 9 bases fitting TRBD2. This CDR3 has 17 amino acids. The germline gives CDR1 SGHRS, CDR2 YFSETQ. After removal of 1 base from V and 6 bases from J, the junction contained 12 bases not matched to a gene. The CDR3 DNA is TGCGCCAGCAGCTTGAGGTCTAGCGGGGTGAGAGGGGATACGCAGTATTTT. Amino acids: CASSLRSSGVRGDTQYF.

The genes are TRBV30 and TRBJ1-2; D gene unclear. V was clipped by 2 bases and J by 8 bases, with 15 bases between them. Germline loops: CDR1 GTSNPN, CDR2 SVGIG (reference sequence). The CDR3 loop spans 13 amino acids. The CDR3 is CAWSPLGVGGYTF. The CDR3 coding sequence is TGTGCCTGGAGTCCCCTCGGTGTGGGCGGCTACACCTTC.

Note on this clone: The same CDR3 can be traced to other DNA sequences in this sample. This rearrangement joins TRBV6-5 to TRBJ2-7, with TRBD1 matching 7 bases. The CDR3 is 15 amino acids. V lost 3 bases and J lost 2; bases outside the gene matches: 7. CDR1 and CDR2 (germline): MNHEY, SVGAGI. The CDR3 here is CASSYSGTAPYEQYF. The CDR3 nucleotides are TGTGCCAGCAGTTATTCCGGGACAGCGCCCTACGAGCAGTACTTC.

The V and J genes are TRBV7-9 and TRBJ2-3; 11 bases match TRBD1. This CDR3 has 15 amino acids. With V trimmed by 3 bases and J by 5 bases, 4 bases remained unmatched. Germline CDR1 SEHNR, CDR2 FQNEAQ (reference sequence). The CDR3 region has the DNA TGTGCCAGCAGCTTCAGGGACAGGGGGATAGATACGCAGTATTTT. It translates to CASSFRDRGIDTQYF.

The chain recombines TRBV9 with TRBJ2-3, with D tentatively TRBD2 (6 bases). This CDR3 spans 17 amino acids. CDR1 is SGDLS and CDR2 is YYNGEE in the germline V gene. Trimming removed 4 bases from V and 0 bases from J, with 18 bases in between. CDR3 amino acids: CASSRLISGTSTDTQYF. As DNA, the CDR3 is TGTGCCAGCAGCCGTCTTATTAGCGGAACTAGCACAGATACGCAGTATTTT.

The chain is built from TRBV10-3 and TRBJ2-2; D tentatively reads TRBD1 or TRBD2 (6 bases each). The CDR3 consists of 14 residues. V lost 7 bases and J 5 bases, leaving 14 bases between the germline ends. Germline assignment: CDR1 ENHRY and CDR2 SYGVKD. In DNA form, the CDR3 reads TGTGCCATCACCCCAGGGGCGGGGACCGGGGAGCTGTTTTTT. It translates to CAITPGAGTGELFF.

The DNA of the CDR3 is TGTGCCAGCAGTGGTCCCCTGGGTAACACCGGGGAGCTGTTTTTT. This gives the protein CASSGPLGNTGELFF. The gene calls are TRBV2 and TRBJ2-2, with no clear D. This CDR3 has 15 amino acids. The germline CDR1 and CDR2 sequences are SNHLY and FYNNEI. Trimming stripped 4 bases from V and 2 bases from J, with 11 bases between.

This clone showed up just a few times. This chain connects TRBV15 to TRBJ1-3; 7 bases agree with TRBD1. The V and J ends lost 5 bases and 0 bases, in that order; junction bases with no gene match: 7. Looked up from germline, CDR1 is LNHNV and CDR2 is YYDKDF (reference sequence). The CDR3 length is 16 residues. The CDR3 sequence: CATSWGTARSGNTIYF. Written as DNA, the CDR3 is TGTGCCACCAGCTGGGGGACAGCCCGCTCTGGAAACACCATATATTTT.